The sequence of this TCR beta chain was determined in a study of cytomegalovirus exposure and HLA in healthy donors (dated by TCRdb to 2015 to 2018). Regarding the research as a whole: An earlier analysis of some 600 of the donors reported about 280 Gb of sequence data and 117 million unique TCR beta sequences obtained from roughly 180 million T cells. Approximately 310 gigabases of sequencing data and around 90 million unique TCR sequences made up an early release that covered some 640 HLA-typed donors. Of the 398 genotyped donors, approximately 83% fell in the genetic ancestry cluster associated with self-reported Caucasian donors. The aim of the study was to test whether cataloging public T cell receptors could identify signatures of past pathogen exposure. Using immunosequencing, the study profiled T cell repertoires from fewer than 850 subjects and related those repertoires to cytomegalovirus serostatus. In addition to the first cohort of 666 subjects, a separate validation cohort of approximately 120 different subjects was used. To predict cytomegalovirus infection status, the study brought together high-throughput TCR immunosequencing, statistical association of individual TCRs with disease status, and machine learning. A later analysis re-analyzed previously published TCR beta repertoires from 660 or so donors and added high-resolution HLA genotyping to study TCR occurrence patterns. The later analysis used no new phenotypic data to find candidate immune exposures, relying instead on TCR beta sequences and their occurrence across donors. To decide whether each TCR beta V gene segment behaved as functional or pseudogenic, an earlier analysis of approximately 600 of the donors relied on high-throughput TCR beta sequencing. Donor age, sex, ethnicity and CMV serostatus were compiled together with the repertoire data. A later genetic analysis used genome-wide SNP genotypes for about three fifths of the 666 donors, treating that subset as a discovery cohort. All discovery cohort repertoires had been generated on a single sequencing platform. HLA typing covered class I and class II loci at four-digit resolution. The number of typed donors differed by locus: about 620-640 for A, B, C, DRB1 and DQB1; approximately 530 for DQA1; around 610 for DPA1; and 450 to 480 for DPB1. Roughly five DR-DQ haplotypes were treated as single units for association and clustering because of strong linkage in the cohort. Among approximately 370 genotyped donors of the cohort, an average of approximately 200,000 unique TCR beta nucleotide sequences was sequenced per donor, of which about 18% were non-productive. Paper-wide results and their limitations: Immune exposure information for the cohort was limited to CMV serostatus. The study gave a list of under 200 TCR beta chains associated with cytomegalovirus. A later analysis found that most CMV-associated TCR beta chains appeared HLA-restricted, with HLA associations seemingly driven largely by CMV exposure. Strong co-occurrence of HLA alleles, especially DR and DQ, made assigning TCR associations to individual alleles difficult. Because the 87-base-pair reads could not distinguish some IMGT-functional V segments, including TRBV6-2 and TRBV6-3, those segments were excluded. In a later analysis, TCR association rates were found to vary across HLA loci, with the most associated TCRs seen for DRB1 alleles and the fewest for HLA-C alleles. In a later analysis, several top co-occurrence clusters were reported to appear linked to parvovirus B19, influenza, CMV and Epstein-Barr virus. It was suggested by the authors that the approach could potentially be generalized to other disease states and immunological phenotypes. V-gene and J-gene trimming of TCR beta chains was associated with a missense DCLRE1C variant in a later genetic analysis, and the association was replicated in an independent cohort. While some public TCRs were present in many individuals, most TCR sequences turned up only very rarely across donors. At a false discovery rate of 0.05, a later analysis linked approximately 18,000 TCR beta sequences to specific HLA alleles. Three of the identified cytomegalovirus-associated TCR beta chains were confirmed in vitro to be specific for cytomegalovirus antigens. A cluster of highly shared sequence variants was judged likely to represent a technical artifact of the sequencing pipeline. The cohort was sequenced for TCR beta chains only, and without alpha or paired-chain data the features that could be detected were limited. In a later analysis, HLA-associated TCR beta chains were found to be more clonally expanded and to have lower generation probabilities than equally common non-associated chains. Because some donors lacked HLA typing at each locus, the association tests relied only on the typed subset. Cytomegalovirus status was reported to be diagnosed by the classifier with high specificity and sensitivity in both the original and validation cohorts. The presence/absence analyses assumed that sequencing depth was roughly uniform across donors, and that assumption may not be true. Because counts were too low, roughly 16 rarely observed V segments, including chromosome 9 orphons, were left out of the earlier analysis of approximately 580 of the donors. Correlated functional status among segregating V segments might reflect linkage disequilibrium, but an unknown experimental factor could not be ruled out. A further reported finding was that TCR beta sequences accurately predicted the HLA-A and HLA-B alleles for most subjects in the first cohort. According to a later genetic analysis, donors in an Asian-associated ancestry cluster had fewer N-insertions in productive TCRs than the roughly 700-donor mean. Broadly in line with IMGT annotations, most TCR beta V segments showed up in productive rearrangements about 87% or about 30% of the time in an earlier analysis of a few hundred of the donors.

The library came from the immunoSEQ multiplex PCR assay. For the multiplex PCR, a mixture combining 60 forward primers for TCR Vbeta segments and 13 reverse primers for TCR Jbeta segments was used. Amplification of the CDR3 region of rearranged TCR beta genes was performed with a multiplex PCR assay on genomic DNA. The amplified TCR beta libraries were sequenced on the Illumina HiSeq System as 87-base-pair reads. The published analysis was carried out like this. A later analysis tallied tens of millions of unique TCR beta chains across the 666 repertoires, and about 12 million of those chains were shared by two or more donors. Raw reads were error-corrected and collapsed into unique sequences with a nearest-neighbor algorithm that merged closely related sequences to remove PCR and sequencing errors. To assign V, D and J gene segments, CDR3 sequences were aligned to IMGT reference sequences. For a sequence to be retained, a match of at least six nucleotides to both a V gene segment and a J gene segment was required. A rearrangement counted as productive if the CDR3 had no stop codons and remained in frame with V and J, and every other rearrangement counted as non-productive. Following IMGT convention, CDR3 was defined as the stretch from the second conserved V-encoded cysteine up to the conserved J-encoded phenylalanine. The earlier analysis of a few hundred of the donors excluded sequences that lacked an unambiguous match to a single V gene segment. In an earlier analysis of about 590 of the donors, a V segment was called functional when productive rearrangements were above 56.7%, and segregating when the standard deviation between donors exceeded 5%. To diagnose cytomegalovirus status from the catalog of TCR beta chain sequences, a statistical classification framework was built. A later analysis assigned V and J genes by comparing TCR nucleotide sequences with IMGT/GENE-DB human TR gene sequences. Using the TCRdist pipeline, a later analysis assigned CDR3 sequences along with most-parsimonious VDJ recombination scenarios. In a later analysis, each TCR beta chain was defined by its CDR3 amino acid sequence together with its V-gene family, and reads lacking a unique V-gene family were excluded. As a way to deal with suspected cross-contamination and a sequencing artifact, a later analysis dropped 500 to 700 nucleotide sequences that were highly shared and had low generation probability. In a later analysis, a clonal expansion index for each public chain was calculated from normalized within-repertoire ranks of inferred template counts. Generation probabilities in a later analysis came from a VDJ recombination model fitted to out-of-frame rearrangements, and those results were checked against IGoR. In a later analysis, TCR-TCR, TCR-HLA and TCR-CMV co-occurrence was scored with hypergeometric tests, and a repertoire-size bias correction was applied to TCR pairs. A later analysis estimated false discovery rates by permuting HLA or CMV assignments 20 times. In a later analysis, co-occurring TCRs were grouped using DBSCAN, and TCRdist sequence similarity was added for clustering within HLA-allele-positive subsets. Repertoires with fewer than 30,000 or more than 120,000 public chains, plus five repertoires with anomalous nucleotide sharing, were excluded from co-occurrence clustering. The source is immuneACCESS, and TCRdb retained only in-frame sequences with V and J called. Part of the clones is not carried over; for the studies checked, unresolved V genes explain less than half of this, and the remainder is unexplained. That table furnishes V, J and clone size, whereas the DNA furnished D and trimming. The sample contains about 120,000 clones, about 75% of them found a single time. Approximately 12% of the sample belongs to the ten largest clones.

In total, approximately 610 healthy bone marrow donors made up the cohort. At the time of sampling, every cohort member was nominally healthy, though immune exposures that went unrecorded were likely present. The donor tested CMV seropositive and was one of the 289 seropositive cohort members. A peripheral blood sample was provided by each donor, and peripheral blood mononuclear cells were used for TCR beta sequencing. The Qiagen DNeasy Blood Extraction Kit was used to extract genomic DNA from the blood cell samples. For this chain, trimming is 1 base at the V end and 7 bases at the J end, and the number of junction bases without a gene match is 3. Reading from cysteine to phenylalanine, the CDR3 counts 15 amino acids. Only the CDR3 part of the read is kept: 45 bases, read in frame from the first base. CDR1 and CDR2, looked up from the germline V gene, are MGHRA and YSYEKL. As regards this clone: No antigen is known for it. Base quality data are lacking; no much larger clone is found one base away.

The sequence was collected from a woman in her forties in good health and CMV-seropositive. Input material: PBMCs. The chain was built from TRBV4-1 and TRBJ1-6, and TRBD1 aligns with 8 junction nucleotides. Here the CDR3 is given as CASSQGQGPNSPLHF. The nucleotides read TGCGCCAGCAGCCAAGGACAGGGGCCGAATTCACCCCTCCACTTT.